These T cell receptor beta chains were read from a single sample in a study of blood T cells in healthy people across ages. TCRdb reprocessed the 5' RACE reads via MiXCR and lists one record per CDR3 protein. The table lists approximately 730,000 distinct CDR3 sequences, roughly 53% of them singletons. Sequencing was carried out using blood. These receptors originate from an elderly man in good health. The CDR3 runs from the conserved cysteine through the conserved F or W. Fields, in order: D gene, clone size, J gene, V gene, CDR3 DNA, CDR3 protein. D genes are given only for firm matches. Where a row states a size, it is once, few, many or the class of an expanded clone; other rows omit it.

d_call: .; clone_size: .; j_call: TRBJ1-2; v_call: TRBV3-1; cdr3_nt: TGTGCCAGCAGCCCCGTGGAGCGATTCTATGGCTACACCTTC; cdr3_aa: CASSPVERFYGYTF
d_call: TRBD1; clone_size: once; j_call: TRBJ1-2; v_call: TRBV10-3; cdr3_nt: TGTGCCATCAGTAACACGGGACAGGATGGCTACACCTTC; cdr3_aa: CAISNTGQDGYTF
d_call: .; clone_size: .; j_call: TRBJ1-6; v_call: TRBV20-1; cdr3_nt: TGCAGTGCTACAGGACAGAATAATTCACCCCTCCACTTT; cdr3_aa: CSATGQNNSPLHF
d_call: TRBD2; clone_size: few; j_call: TRBJ2-3; v_call: TRBV20-1; cdr3_nt: TGCAGTGCTCGCCCGCCGGGACTAGCGGGGGACAGATACGCGTATTTT; cdr3_aa: CSARPPGLAGDRYAYF
d_call: TRBD2; clone_size: .; j_call: TRBJ2-7; v_call: TRBV10-3; cdr3_nt: TGTGCCATCAGTGAGCTAGCGGAGGCCTACGAGCAGTACTTC; cdr3_aa: CAISELAEAYEQYF
d_call: .; clone_size: few; j_call: TRBJ2-5; v_call: TRBV4-2; cdr3_nt: TGTGCCAGCAGCCAAGAGGAGGGCCGAGAGACCCAGTACTTC; cdr3_aa: CASSQEEGRETQYF
d_call: TRBD2; clone_size: few; j_call: TRBJ2-6; v_call: TRBV20-1; cdr3_nt: TGCAGTGCTGGTCGACTAGCGGGAGGCTCTGGGGCCAACGTCCTGACTTTC; cdr3_aa: CSAGRLAGGSGANVLTF
d_call: TRBD2; clone_size: many; j_call: TRBJ2-5; v_call: TRBV7-9; cdr3_nt: TGTGCCAGCAGCTCCCGGACTAGCGGAGAGACCCAGTACTTC; cdr3_aa: CASSSRTSGETQYF
d_call: .; clone_size: .; j_call: TRBJ1-6; v_call: TRBV28; cdr3_nt: TGTGCCAGCCTGGGGCAGTTTAATTCACCCCTCCACTTT; cdr3_aa: CASLGQFNSPLHF
d_call: .; clone_size: once; j_call: TRBJ2-7; v_call: TRBV7-2; cdr3_nt: TGTGCCAGCAGCTTAGTAAGGTACACCAATGAGCAGTACTTC; cdr3_aa: CASSLVRYTNEQYF
d_call: .; clone_size: .; j_call: TRBJ2-6; v_call: TRBV6-5; cdr3_nt: TGTGCCAGCAGTTACCGGCGGGCCTCTGGGGCCAACGTCCTGACTTTC; cdr3_aa: CASSYRRASGANVLTF
d_call: .; clone_size: many; j_call: TRBJ1-5; v_call: TRBV5-1; cdr3_nt: TGCGCCAGCAGCTTGGGGATGGAGGAAAATCAGCCCCAGCATTTT; cdr3_aa: CASSLGMEENQPQHF
d_call: .; clone_size: .; j_call: TRBJ1-2; v_call: TRBV29-1; cdr3_nt: TGCAGCGTTGGGGCAGGGGCCAGCTATGGCTACACCTTC; cdr3_aa: CSVGAGASYGYTF
d_call: TRBD1; clone_size: few; j_call: TRBJ2-5; v_call: TRBV14; cdr3_nt: TGTGCCAGCAGTCGGCGGATTCCCGGGACAGGGATGGGAGAGACCCAGTACTTC; cdr3_aa: CASSRRIPGTGMGETQYF
d_call: TRBD2; clone_size: few; j_call: TRBJ2-1; v_call: TRBV29-1; cdr3_nt: TGCAGCGTTGGCCTGACTAGCGGGAGAATGAATGAGCAGTTCTTC; cdr3_aa: CSVGLTSGRMNEQFF
d_call: TRBD1; clone_size: .; j_call: TRBJ2-5; v_call: TRBV20-1; cdr3_nt: TGCAGTGCTACCCGGACAGGGGCGACCCAGTACTTC; cdr3_aa: CSATRTGATQYF
d_call: .; clone_size: .; j_call: TRBJ2-7; v_call: TRBV14; cdr3_nt: TGTGCCAGCAGCGTGGGACTCACCTTGGAGCAGTACTTC; cdr3_aa: CASSVGLTLEQYF
d_call: .; clone_size: few; j_call: TRBJ1-1; v_call: TRBV18; cdr3_nt: TGTGCCAGCTCACTTGAGACAGGGAACACTGAAGCTTTCTTT; cdr3_aa: CASSLETGNTEAFF
d_call: .; clone_size: .; j_call: TRBJ1-1; v_call: TRBV29-1; cdr3_nt: TGCAGCGTTGTAATTGGGAGGTTCGTGACTGAAGCTTTCTTT; cdr3_aa: CSVVIGRFVTEAFF
d_call: .; clone_size: .; j_call: TRBJ2-6; v_call: TRBV6-6; cdr3_nt: TGTGCCAACGGCATTACCTACGGAGCCAATGTCCTGACTTTC; cdr3_aa: CANGITYGANVLTF
d_call: .; clone_size: .; j_call: TRBJ2-3; v_call: TRBV14; cdr3_nt: TGTGCCAGCAGCCAAGGGAGGGGGTCAGTCGGAGCAGATACGCAGTATTTT; cdr3_aa: CASSQGRGSVGADTQYF
d_call: .; clone_size: .; j_call: TRBJ2-1; v_call: TRBV12-3/TRBV12-4; cdr3_nt: TGTGCCAGCAGTTTACCGGCTACGGAGCGGATGCTAGGGAATGAGCAGTTCTTC; cdr3_aa: CASSLPATERMLGNEQFF
d_call: .; clone_size: few; j_call: TRBJ1-4; v_call: TRBV10-3; cdr3_nt: TGTGCCATCAGTGAGCCCGGATTTAATGAAAAACTGTTTTTT; cdr3_aa: CAISEPGFNEKLFF
d_call: .; clone_size: .; j_call: TRBJ2-3; v_call: TRBV27; cdr3_nt: TGTGCCAGCACCCAAGTAGGGGGAAGCACAGATACGCAGTATTTT; cdr3_aa: CASTQVGGSTDTQYF
d_call: .; clone_size: few; j_call: TRBJ1-5; v_call: TRBV5-1; cdr3_nt: TGCGCCAGCAGCTTGGATGGCCCAGGGCCCCAGCATTTT; cdr3_aa: CASSLDGPGPQHF
d_call: .; clone_size: .; j_call: TRBJ1-6; v_call: TRBV6-6; cdr3_nt: TGTGCCAGCACTCTTGTGGGCATAACGAATTCACCCCTCCACTTT; cdr3_aa: CASTLVGITNSPLHF
d_call: .; clone_size: .; j_call: TRBJ2-7; v_call: TRBV12-3/TRBV12-4; cdr3_nt: TGTGCCTGCGGGACGGAGAATTACGAGCAGTACTTC; cdr3_aa: CACGTENYEQYF
d_call: TRBD2; clone_size: .; j_call: TRBJ2-5; v_call: TRBV29-1; cdr3_nt: TGCAGCGTTGTTGCGGGAGTCGGTGAGACCCAGTACTTC; cdr3_aa: CSVVAGVGETQYF
d_call: .; clone_size: .; j_call: TRBJ1-4; v_call: TRBV6-5; cdr3_nt: TGTGCCAGCAGTTACCTCGGGGGCCTCAATGAAAAACTGTTTTTT; cdr3_aa: CASSYLGGLNEKLFF
d_call: .; clone_size: .; j_call: TRBJ2-1; v_call: TRBV12-3/TRBV12-4; cdr3_nt: TGTGCCACCGGGGCAGATTACAATGAGCAGTTCTTC; cdr3_aa: CATGADYNEQFF
d_call: .; clone_size: .; j_call: TRBJ1-4; v_call: TRBV9; cdr3_nt: TGTGCCAGCAGCGCCTATGTTAGCTCCGGGCCATATAAACACCGCACTGAAAAACTGTTTTTT; cdr3_aa: CASSAYVSSGPYKHRTEKLFF
d_call: .; clone_size: .; j_call: TRBJ1-4; v_call: TRBV2; cdr3_nt: TGTGCCAGCACCCAAGGGTCCAATGAAAAACTGTTTTTT; cdr3_aa: CASTQGSNEKLFF
d_call: .; clone_size: many; j_call: TRBJ2-3; v_call: TRBV11-2; cdr3_nt: TGTGCCAGCAGCCTCGTTTCAGCTACGCAGTATTTT; cdr3_aa: CASSLVSATQYF
d_call: TRBD1; clone_size: .; j_call: TRBJ2-3; v_call: TRBV7-6; cdr3_nt: TGTGCCAGCAGCTGGGGGACAGGGGGCACGACAGATACGCAGTATTTT; cdr3_aa: CASSWGTGGTTDTQYF
d_call: TRBD2; clone_size: .; j_call: TRBJ2-3; v_call: TRBV5-6; cdr3_nt: TGTGCCAGCAGCGGGACTAGACGGGCTATCCACAGAGACGCGTATTTT; cdr3_aa: CASSGTRRAIHRDAYF
d_call: .; clone_size: .; j_call: TRBJ2-1; v_call: TRBV30; cdr3_nt: TGTGCCTGGAGTGTACCGGCGCAGGCCCAACCGCGGTTCTTC; cdr3_aa: CAWSVPAQAQPRFF
d_call: .; clone_size: many; j_call: TRBJ2-7; v_call: TRBV6-2/TRBV6-3; cdr3_nt: TGTGCCAGCAGCCCCGACGCATACGAGCAGTACTTC; cdr3_aa: CASSPDAYEQYF
d_call: TRBD2; clone_size: .; j_call: TRBJ2-7; v_call: TRBV28; cdr3_nt: TGTGCCACCAGGAATCGACATAGGACTAGCTCCTACGAGCAGTACTTC; cdr3_aa: CATRNRHRTSSYEQYF
d_call: .; clone_size: .; j_call: TRBJ2-7; v_call: TRBV10-3; cdr3_nt: TGTGCCATCAGACTGGGGGCCTCCTACGAGCAGTACTTC; cdr3_aa: CAIRLGASYEQYF
d_call: .; clone_size: few; j_call: TRBJ2-7; v_call: TRBV6-5; cdr3_nt: TGTGCCAGCAGTTTTTTGCCCGACAAGGCCTACTCCTACGAGCAGTACTTC; cdr3_aa: CASSFLPDKAYSYEQYF
d_call: TRBD2; clone_size: .; j_call: TRBJ2-1; v_call: TRBV12-3/TRBV12-4; cdr3_nt: TGTGCCAGCAGTGCGGGACTAGCGGGAGGAGGGGAGCAGTTCTTC; cdr3_aa: CASSAGLAGGGEQFF